This T cell receptor (beta chain) was recovered during a study of cytomegalovirus exposure and HLA in healthy donors. Primers included in the PCR were 60 Vbeta and 13 Jbeta primers. Sequenced by immunoSEQ multiplex PCR; TCRdb stores in-frame clones only, minus some. The sample has 100,000 to 150,000 clones; more than 65% are singletons. This clone was counted once. The antigen is not known. CDR3 length equals 14 residues. V shed 3 bases and J 7 bases; nucleotides not matched to a gene: 8. The germline V gene has CDR1 MNHEY and CDR2 SMNVEV (reference sequence). Donors showed nominal health when sampled, although they likely had unrecorded immune exposures. Regarding the study as a whole: Cytomegalovirus-associated status was assigned to about 150 TCR beta chains.

The receptor comes from a man aged 18 to 29 in good health and CMV-seronegative. V usage is TRBV27 and J usage is TRBJ2-7; 8 bases are a match to TRBD2. The sample consisted of PBMCs. CDR3 region: CASSFTRGGREQYF. DNA of the CDR3: TGTGCCAGCAGTTTCACCCGGGGGGGCCGGGAGCAGTACTTC.